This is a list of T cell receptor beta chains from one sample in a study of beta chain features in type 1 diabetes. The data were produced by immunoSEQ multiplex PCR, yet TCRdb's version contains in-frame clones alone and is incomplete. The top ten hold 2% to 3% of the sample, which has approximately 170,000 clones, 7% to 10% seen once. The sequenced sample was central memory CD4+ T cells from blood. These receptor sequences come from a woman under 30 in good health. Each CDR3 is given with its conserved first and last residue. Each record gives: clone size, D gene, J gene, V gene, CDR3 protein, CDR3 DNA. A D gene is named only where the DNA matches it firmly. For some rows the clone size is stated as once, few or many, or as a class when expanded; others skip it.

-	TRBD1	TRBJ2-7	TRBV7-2	CASSSLPGTGSHEQYF	TGTGCCAGCAGCTCTCTACCCGGGACAGGGTCTCACGAGCAGTACTTC
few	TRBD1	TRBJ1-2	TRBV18	CASSLGQGESYGYTF	TGTGCCAGCTCACTCGGACAGGGGGAAAGTTATGGCTACACCTTC
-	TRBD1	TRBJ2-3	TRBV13	CASSSGQGARGTDTQYF	TGTGCCAGCAGCTCCGGACAGGGGGCGAGAGGCACAGATACGCAGTATTTT
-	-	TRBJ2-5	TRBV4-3	CASSQDNAVGGTQYF	TGCGCCAGCAGCCAAGATAACGCAGTAGGGGGGACCCAGTACTTC
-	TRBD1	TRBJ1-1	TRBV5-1	CASSPGTGSLEAFF	TGCGCCAGCAGCCCAGGGACAGGTTCTCTTGAAGCTTTCTTT
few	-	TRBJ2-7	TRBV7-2	CASSLVLAISSYEQYF	TGTGCCAGCAGCTTAGTTCTAGCGATTAGCTCCTACGAGCAGTACTTC
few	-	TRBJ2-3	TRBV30	CAWSVLAHSQYF	TGTGCCTGGAGTGTACTAGCCCATTCGCAGTATTTT
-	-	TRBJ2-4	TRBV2	CASSPTSIQYF	TGTGCCAGCAGCCCCACAAGCATTCAGTACTTC
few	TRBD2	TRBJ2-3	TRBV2	CASSATRAGGSNTQYF	TGTGCCAGCAGTGCGACGCGAGCGGGAGGCTCAAATACGCAGTATTTT
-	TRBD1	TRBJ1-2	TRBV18	CASEGTVGYGYTF	TGTGCCAGCGAAGGGACAGTAGGCTATGGCTACACCTTC
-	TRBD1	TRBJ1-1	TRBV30	CAWSVGTANTEAFF	TGTGCCTGGTCTGTTGGGACAGCCAACACTGAAGCTTTCTTT
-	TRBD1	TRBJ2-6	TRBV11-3	CASSTQGGAGANVLTF	TGTGCCAGCAGCACCCAAGGGGGCGCTGGGGCCAACGTCCTGACTTTC
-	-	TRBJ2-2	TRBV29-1	CSASGTLYTGELFF	TGCAGCGCTTCCGGGACACTGTACACCGGGGAGCTGTTTTTT
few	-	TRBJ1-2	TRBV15	CATSRDPTGIRGYTF	TGTGCCACCAGCAGAGATCCAACAGGGATCCGTGGCTACACCTTC
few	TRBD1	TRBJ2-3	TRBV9	CASSADRGSTDTQYF	TGTGCCAGCAGCGCGGACAGGGGTTCCACAGATACGCAGTATTTT
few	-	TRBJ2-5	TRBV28	CASRWGVESQYF	TGTGCCAGCAGGTGGGGGGTGGAGAGCCAGTACTTC
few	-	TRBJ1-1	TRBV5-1	CASSSRRGTEAFF	TGCGCCAGCAGCTCTCGCCGGGGCACTGAAGCTTTCTTT
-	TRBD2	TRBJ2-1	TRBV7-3	CASSLTRLAGYNEQFF	TGTGCCAGCAGCCTAACCCGACTAGCGGGCTACAATGAGCAGTTCTTC
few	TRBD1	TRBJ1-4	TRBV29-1	CSVSNRGTNEKLFF	TGCAGCGTGTCGAACAGGGGAACTAATGAAAAACTGTTTTTT
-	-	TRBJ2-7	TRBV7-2	CASSLALTPGAAFSYEQYF	TGTGCCAGCAGCTTAGCTTTAACCCCAGGGGCCGCGTTCTCCTACGAGCAGTACTTC
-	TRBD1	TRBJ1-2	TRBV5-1	CASSGQGYGYTF	TGCGCCAGCAGCGGACAGGGGTATGGCTACACCTTC
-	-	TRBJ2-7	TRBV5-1	CASSLSTDSYEQYF	TGCGCCAGCAGCCTCTCGACAGATTCCTACGAGCAGTACTTC
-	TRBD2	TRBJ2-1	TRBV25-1	CASSEFSGVGVNYNEQFF	TGTGCCAGCAGTGAATTTAGCGGGGTTGGGGTAAACTACAATGAGCAGTTCTTC
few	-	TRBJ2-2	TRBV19	CATSGKPSSNTGELFF	TGTGCCACTTCGGGGAAACCGTCTTCGAACACCGGGGAGCTGTTTTTT
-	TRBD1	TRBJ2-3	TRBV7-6	CASSYPGQGADTQYF	TGTGCCAGCAGCTACCCGGGACAGGGGGCAGATACGCAGTATTTT
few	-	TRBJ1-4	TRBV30	CAWKQAQANEKLFF	TGTGCCTGGAAGCAGGCTCAGGCTAATGAAAAACTGTTTTTT
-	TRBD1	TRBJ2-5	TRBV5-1	CASSGQGLETQYF	TGCGCCAGCTCGGGACAGGGACTTGAGACCCAGTACTTC
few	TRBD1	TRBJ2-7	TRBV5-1	CASSTTGGNEQYF	TGCGCCAGCAGCACCACAGGGGGCAACGAGCAGTACTTC
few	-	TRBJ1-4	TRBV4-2	CASSFGDADEKLFF	TGTGCCAGCAGCTTCGGGGATGCGGATGAAAAACTGTTTTTT
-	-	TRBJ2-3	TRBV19	CASSIDQASTQYF	TGTGCCAGTAGTATAGATCAGGCATCTACGCAGTATTTT
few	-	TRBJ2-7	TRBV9	CASSVGLGEGYEQYF	TGTGCCAGCAGCGTCGGACTGGGAGAGGGCTACGAGCAGTACTTC
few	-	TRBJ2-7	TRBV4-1	CASSHGRQGNYEQYF	TGCGCCAGCAGCCACGGAAGGCAGGGGAACTACGAGCAGTACTTC
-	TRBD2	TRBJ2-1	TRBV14	CASSQALASSTYEQFF	TGTGCCAGCAGCCAAGCACTAGCGAGCTCCACATACGAGCAGTTCTTC
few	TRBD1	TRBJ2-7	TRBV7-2	CASSLTGTGSNILEQYF	TGTGCCAGCAGTCTGACCGGGACAGGGTCTAACATACTTGAGCAGTACTTC
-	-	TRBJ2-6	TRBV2	CASNRGANVLTF	TGTGCCTCCAACAGGGGGGCCAACGTCCTGACTTTC
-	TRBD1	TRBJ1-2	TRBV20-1	CSAGTGNGYTF	TGCAGTGCTGGGACAGGGAACGGCTACACCTTC
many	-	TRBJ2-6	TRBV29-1	CSVEDPGSGANVLTF	TGCAGCGTTGAAGATCCGGGGTCTGGGGCCAACGTCCTGACTTTC
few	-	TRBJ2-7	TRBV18	CASSQRVDRGEQYF	TGTGCCAGCTCACAGAGGGTGGATCGAGGCGAGCAGTACTTC
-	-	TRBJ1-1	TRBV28	CASSRGTVYEAFF	TGTGCCAGCAGTCGCGGGACGGTGTATGAAGCTTTCTTT
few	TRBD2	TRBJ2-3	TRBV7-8	CASSQAGTSGSPDTQYF	TGTGCCAGCAGCCAAGCCGGGACTAGCGGGAGTCCAGATACGCAGTATTTT
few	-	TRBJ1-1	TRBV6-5	CASTTLTGEAFF	TGTGCCAGCACCACCTTAACGGGGGAAGCTTTCTTT
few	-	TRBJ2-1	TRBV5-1	CASSPGETYNEQFF	TGCGCCAGCAGCCCGGGGGAAACCTACAATGAGCAGTTCTTC
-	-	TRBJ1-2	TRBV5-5	CASSLADRGFGYTF	TGTGCCAGCAGCTTGGCGGACAGAGGCTTTGGCTACACCTTC
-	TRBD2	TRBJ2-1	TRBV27	CASSWAGGLSEQFF	TGTGCCAGCAGTTGGGCGGGAGGCCTAAGTGAGCAGTTCTTC
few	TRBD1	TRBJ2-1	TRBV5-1	CASSLGVGQGLREQFF	TGCGCCAGCAGCTTGGGCGTGGGACAGGGCTTGAGAGAGCAGTTCTTC